What follows is one T cell receptor beta chain and its context. Its antigen is unidentified. The data derive from a study of T cell responses to AZD1222 COVID-19 vaccine. The germline V gene encodes CDR1 LNHDA and CDR2 SQIVND (reference sequence). The CDR3 totals 12 residues. Trimming pared 8 bases from V and 10 bases from J, leaving 15 bases between. Generated by immunoSEQ multiplex PCR, the TCRdb table keeps only in-frame clones and is missing some. The sample has tens of thousands of clones; roughly 85% are singletons. Study-wide findings and caveats: Clonal diversity was possibly underestimated, and white British individuals and females predominated among donors.

Source: peripheral blood, taken on day 0 of AZD1222 vaccination. The sequence was collected from an adult in good health. The chain couples TRBV19 to TRBJ2-1, with D perhaps TRBD2 (5 bases). CDR3 nucleotide sequence: TGTGCCAGTCGATCTAGCCAGCGAGAGCAGTTCTTC. Protein sequence: CASRSSQREQFF.